This passage covers 27 T cell receptor beta chains from one sample sequenced in a study of human T cells and chemical hapten exposure. Time point described: patch test 3, about 24 weeks after DPC sensitization. Treatment: therapeutic diphenylcyclopropenone sensitization with weekly scalp DPC. Before extraction, the whole blood was not fractionated, and total RNA was taken from it. TCRdb analysed the RACE reads with MiXCR anew, one entry per CDR3 protein. The sample has 35,000 to 45,000 distinct CDR3 sequences; 10% to 15% are singletons. The sample consisted of whole blood, taken in connection with sensitization to the hapten diphenylcyclopropenone (DPC). Source of these receptors: a woman between 40 and 50 years old with alopecia areata. Some clones in this sample may be carry-over from other donors' samples.

This clonotype was seen once. The V gene is TRBV4-3, the J gene TRBJ2-1; 7 bases agree with TRBD1. V shed 2 bases and J 6 bases; nucleotides not matched to a gene: 1. The germline V gene encodes CDR1 LGHNA and CDR2 YSLEER. CDR3 length: 13 amino acids. The CDR3 spells CASSQYRGNEQFF. The CDR3, as DNA: TGCGCCAGCAGCCAATACAGGGGCAATGAGCAGTTCTTC.

The genes are TRBV12-3 or TRBV12-4 and TRBJ2-7, with 13 bases matching TRBD2. This CDR3 has 16 amino acids. The ends lost 5 bases at V and 2 bases at J; junction bases unmatched: 6. CDR3 sequence (DNA): TGTGCCAGCAGTCTCGGGGGGACTAGCGGGGCCTACGAGCAGTACTTC. It specifies CASSLGGTSGAYEQYF.

This clonotype was found many times. The V gene is TRBV7-2, the J gene TRBJ2-7; a possible D gene is TRBD2 (6 bases). This CDR3 has 14 amino acids. The germline V and J ends were trimmed by 6 bases and 6 bases, with 18 bases remaining between them. Germline lookup yields CDR1 SGHTA and CDR2 FQGNSA. The CDR3 DNA reads as TGTGCCAGCAGTATATACGCGGGGAATGGCGAGCAGTACTTC. Translated: CASSIYAGNGEQYF.

The V gene is TRBV9, the J gene TRBJ2-7; D gene uncertain. Germline V gene lookup returns CDR1 SGDLS and CDR2 YYNGEE. V lost 2 bases to trimming and J lost 7 bases, with 7 bases between them. The CDR3 is made up of 11 amino acids. The CDR3 coding sequence is TGTGCCAGCAGCGTTGAAGGAGAGCAGTACTTC. This translates into CASSVEGEQYF.

The CDR3, as DNA: TGCAGCGTTGAAGGGGGGCAAAACATTCAGTACTTC. Protein product: CSVEGGQNIQYF. The chain joins TRBV29-1 to TRBJ2-4, with a tentative D call TRBD1 (6 bases). In germline, CDR1 is SQVTM, CDR2 ANQGSEA. This CDR3 region has 12 residues. V was cut by 1 base and J by 5 bases, with 6 bases left in between.

This clonotype has just one count. The DNA of the CDR3 is TGTGCCAGCAGTGAGGGCAGGGCGGATACGCAGTATTTT. Its translation: CASSEGRADTQYF. This rearrangement joins TRBV2 to TRBJ2-3; maybe TRBD1 (5 bases). The V gene lost 3 bases and the J gene lost 6 bases, with 10 bases spanning the gap. The CDR3 is 13 residues long. In germline, CDR1 is SNHLY, CDR2 FYNNEI.

In its sample, this clonotype was seen a few times. J is TRBJ2-5 and V is TRBV21-1; the table's D call of TRBD1 was not tested on the DNA. TRBV21-1 is recorded as a pseudogene. There are 14 residues in the CDR3. In nucleotides, the CDR3 is TGTGCCAGCAGTCCGGGACGGCGGCGCGGGACCCAGTACTTC. This sequence encodes CASSPGRRRGTQYF.

Ten or more counts support this clonotype. The chain uses TRBV25-1 and TRBJ2-7; D is possibly TRBD1 or TRBD2 (5 bases each). V lost 2 bases and J 10 bases, leaving 18 bases between the germline ends. CDR3 length: 14 residues. Per germline, CDR1 MGHDK and CDR2 SYGVNS. The DNA for the CDR3 is TGTGCCAGCAGTGAAAGAGGGCAGGGCGGTGTACAGTACTTC. The encoded protein is CASSERGQGGVQYF.

This clonotype occurred a few times. This chain connects TRBV28 to TRBJ2-7; 7 bases align to TRBD1. The CDR3 length is 14 residues. The trim removed 6 bases at V and 5 bases at J, leaving 10 bases unmatched. Germline V lookup: CDR1 MDHEN, CDR2 SYDVKM. The CDR3 here is CASSPVGQSNEQYF. The CDR3 region has the DNA TGTGCCAGCAGCCCGGTGGGACAGAGTAACGAGCAGTACTTC. Full variable domain (remainder filled in from reference TRBV28 and TRBJ2-7): DVKVTQSSRYLVKRTGEKVFLECVQDMDHENMFWYRQDPGLGLRLIYFSYDVKMKEKGDIPEGYSVSREKKERFSLILESASTNQTSMYLCASSPVGQSNEQYFGPGTRLTVT.

The chain joins TRBV28 to TRBJ1-1; D is unresolved. The germline V gene has CDR1 MDHEN and CDR2 SYDVKM. This CDR3 region has 15 residues. Trimming removed 4 bases from V and 0 bases from J, with 12 bases in between. In DNA form, the CDR3 reads TGTGCCAGCAGTTCTCCGGAAGCCATGAACACTGAAGCTTTCTTT. Its protein product is CASSSPEAMNTEAFF.

This CDR3 is CAWSPSSYNSPLHF. CDR3 DNA: TGTGCCTGGAGTCCGAGCTCCTATAATTCACCCCTCCACTTT. The J gene is TRBJ1-6, the V gene TRBV30; unclear D gene. CDR3 length equals 14 residues. Trimming cost V 2 bases and J 0 bases, with 5 bases left between them. The germline gives CDR1 GTSNPN, CDR2 SVGIG (reference sequence).

The V call is TRBV7-9, the J call TRBJ1-1, with 7 bases identical to TRBD1. Germline V lookup: CDR1 SEHNR, CDR2 FQNEAQ (reference sequence). J gave up 4 bases and V 4 bases, and 3 bases lay outside the gene matches. The CDR3 length is 13 residues. The DNA of the CDR3 is TGTGCCAGCAGCTCGCAGGGGGGCACTGAAGCTTTCTTT. Protein product: CASSSQGGTEAFF.

J is TRBJ1-1 and V is TRBV3-1; 8 positions match TRBD1. The CDR3 totals 14 residues. Trimming cost V 4 bases and J 3 bases; bases outside gene matches: 4. Per the germline V gene, CDR1 is LGHDT and CDR2 is YNNKEL (reference sequence). CDR3 protein: CASSRTRGHTEAFF. Here the CDR3 DNA reads TGTGCCAGCAGCCGAACCAGGGGGCACACTGAAGCTTTCTTT.

This chain connects TRBV29-1 to TRBJ2-3; 10 bases align to TRBD2. Germline V gene lookup returns CDR1 SQVTM and CDR2 ANQGSEA. With V trimmed by 6 bases and J by 5 bases, 2 bases remained unmatched. This CDR3 spans 12 amino acids. CDR3 sequence reads: CSVGTSEDTQYF. DNA of the CDR3: TGCAGCGTGGGGACTAGCGAAGATACGCAGTATTTT.

In this sample, this clonotype turned up many times. The chain recombines TRBV6-1 with TRBJ1-2; unclear D gene. Per germline, CDR1 MNHNS and CDR2 SASEGT. This CDR3 region has 13 residues. Between the trimmed V and J ends, which lost 5 bases and 1 base, there was a span of 8 bases. The DNA of the CDR3 is TGTGCCAGCAGTCCTTTTTTTAACTATGGCTACACCTTC. Translated, it gives CASSPFFNYGYTF.

In this sample, this clonotype turned up many times. V is TRBV28 and J is TRBJ2-7; D may be TRBD2 (5 bases). This CDR3 has 14 amino acids. Trimming stripped 6 bases from V and 2 bases from J, with 14 bases between. In germline, CDR1 is MDHEN, CDR2 SYDVKM. CDR3 region: CASRNSDFTYEQYF. For the CDR3, the DNA is TGTGCCAGCAGGAACTCGGACTTCACCTACGAGCAGTACTTC. Complete variable domain (other parts from reference TRBV28 and TRBJ2-7): DVKVTQSSRYLVKRTGEKVFLECVQDMDHENMFWYRQDPGLGLRLIYFSYDVKMKEKGDIPEGYSVSREKKERFSLILESASTNQTSMYLCASRNSDFTYEQYFGPGTRLTVT.

This clonotype showed up many times. The chain uses TRBV20-1 and TRBJ2-1; TRBD1 or TRBD2 may be the D gene (5 bases each). Germline CDR1 reads DFQATT; CDR2 reads SNEGSKA (reference sequence). The CDR3 extends over 14 amino acids. V lost 6 bases to trimming and J lost 0 bases, with 12 bases between them. Here the CDR3 reads CSAADTSSYNEQFF. Here the CDR3 DNA reads TGCAGTGCCGCGGACACTAGCTCCTACAATGAGCAGTTCTTC.

In this sample, this clonotype turned up a few times. The V and J genes are TRBV28 and TRBJ2-3, with TRBD2 matching 7 bases. Germline assignment: CDR1 MDHEN and CDR2 SYDVKM. CDR3 length: 15 amino acids. V trimming: 6 bases; J trimming: 0 bases; junction bases outside the gene matches: 6. CDR3 in amino acids: CASRRGLPSTDTQYF. The CDR3 DNA reads as TGTGCCAGCAGACGGGGACTACCGAGCACAGATACGCAGTATTTT.

The chain has TRBV28 and TRBJ1-1, with 9 bases fitting TRBD1. The CDR3 totals 15 residues. After removal of 5 bases from V and 0 bases from J, the junction contained 4 bases not matched to a gene. The germline CDR1 and CDR2 sequences are MDHEN and SYDVKM. CDR3 residues: CASSLRQGVNTEAFF. CDR3 DNA sequence: TGTGCCAGCAGTCTAAGACAGGGGGTGAACACTGAAGCTTTCTTT.

Note on this clonotype: This may stem from a read error, because a much larger clone lies one nucleotide away. The genes are TRBV6-2 or TRBV6-3 and TRBJ2-1; tentatively, D is TRBD2 (5 bases). Trimming cost V 5 bases and J 4 bases, with 15 bases left between them. This CDR3 region has 15 residues. CDR1 is MNHEY, CDR2 SVGEGT, per germline. The CDR3 sequence: CASSPDFGSYNEQFF. CDR3 nucleotide sequence: TGTGCCAGCAGTCCGGACTTCGGGTCTTACAATGAGCAGTTCTTC.

This clonotype has more than one count but fewer than ten. This rearrangement joins TRBV5-1 to TRBJ2-5; 7 bases align to TRBD1. CDR3 length equals 14 residues. Germline V gives CDR1 SGHRS, CDR2 YFSETQ. The V and J ends lost 8 bases and 8 bases, in that order; junction bases with no gene match: 15. CDR3 amino acids: CASAPRGPRDTQYF. The CDR3 DNA reads TGCGCCAGTGCCCCTAGGGGGCCAAGAGATACCCAGTACTTC.

V is TRBV11-3 and J is TRBJ2-2, with 8 bases fitting TRBD1. J lost 2 bases, V lost 5 bases, and 1 base had no gene match. The CDR3 loop spans 14 amino acids. CDR1 and CDR2 from the germline V gene are SGHNT and YENEEA. The CDR3 sequence: CASSPGGNTGELFF. In nucleotides, the CDR3 is TGTGCCAGCAGCCCAGGGGGCAACACCGGGGAGCTGTTTTTT.

This clonotype was detected ten times or more. This chain links TRBV28 with TRBJ2-3, with D unclear. The CDR3 is 13 residues long. Germline V gene data show CDR1 as MDHEN and CDR2 as SYDVKM. The V gene lost 3 bases and the J gene lost 5 bases, with 9 bases spanning the gap. In DNA, the CDR3 is TGTGCCAGCAGTTTGAGAAGGTTAGATACGCAGTATTTT. Translation gives CASSLRRLDTQYF.

The chain has TRBV29-1 and TRBJ2-3; no clear D gene. The CDR3 length is 12 residues. Deletions cut 7 bases from V and 6 bases from J, with 14 bases between. CDR1 SQVTM and CDR2 ANQGSEA come from the germline V gene. CDR3 loop: CSAYWVRDTQYF. In nucleotides, the CDR3 is TGCAGCGCGTATTGGGTCCGTGATACGCAGTATTTT.

The chain is built from TRBV28 and TRBJ2-7; 9 nucleotides match TRBD2. Looked up from germline, CDR1 is MDHEN and CDR2 is SYDVKM. The CDR3 is 13 residues long. The ends lost 8 bases at V and 1 base at J; junction bases unmatched: 3. As DNA, the CDR3 is TGTGCCAGCGTAGCGGGAGCTTCCTACGAGCAGTACTTC. Translated, it gives CASVAGASYEQYF.

This chain connects TRBV4-3 to TRBJ2-1, with D hard to call. The V and J ends lost 3 bases and 5 bases respectively, with 8 bases between them. Germline lookup yields CDR1 LGHNA and CDR2 YSLEER. The length of the CDR3 is 13 residues. The CDR3 sequence: CASSQGYHNEQFF. CDR3 nucleotide sequence: TGCGCCAGCAGCCAGGGCTACCACAATGAGCAGTTCTTC.

This clonotype was detected only a few times. This sequence joins TRBV6-4 and TRBJ2-1; D uncertain. V lost 3 bases and J 0 bases, leaving 6 bases between the germline ends. CDR1 is MRHNA and CDR2 is SNTAGT in the germline V gene. The CDR3 runs to 14 residues. CDR3 sequence: CASSEESSYNEQFF. Written as DNA, the CDR3 is TGTGCCAGCAGTGAGGAGAGCTCCTACAATGAGCAGTTCTTC.